The rows below give T cell receptor beta chains drawn from one sample of a study of blood T cell repertoires in COVID-19. The data were produced by immunoSEQ multiplex PCR, yet TCRdb's version contains in-frame clones alone and is incomplete. Seen here are 150,000 to 250,000 clones, 70% to 85% observed once, and the top ten hold about 6.9%. Sequencing was done on a sample of peripheral blood. The receptor source for this set is a human donor with acute or convalescent COVID-19. The donor label of this sample is uncertain. Each CDR3 is given with its conserved first and last residue. Each record gives: J gene, D gene, V gene, clone size, CDR3 protein, CDR3 DNA. The D gene is left open where the match is weak. Where a row states a size, it is once, few, many or the class of an expanded clone; other rows omit it.

TRBJ2-1,.,TRBV5-1,.,CASSLGASHNEQFF,TGCGCCAGCAGCTTGGGCGCGTCCCACAATGAGCAGTTCTTC
TRBJ1-5,.,TRBV18,few,CASSDSQTQHF,TGTGCCAGCTCGGACTCTCAAACCCAGCATTTT
TRBJ2-7,TRBD1,TRBV19,.,CASSIWAGGEQYF,TGTGCCAGTAGTATATGGGCAGGGGGCGAGCAGTACTTC
TRBJ2-3,TRBD2,TRBV20-1,.,CSASARTSGIRYTQYF,TGCAGTGCTAGTGCCCGGACTAGCGGGATAAGATATACGCAGTATTTT
TRBJ2-7,.,TRBV21-1,few,CASSLDRGFHEQYF,TGTGCCAGCAGCCTGGACAGGGGATTCCACGAGCAGTACTTC
TRBJ2-7,TRBD2,TRBV5-6,once,CASSSSGSNHEQYF,TGTGCCAGCAGCTCTAGCGGGAGTAACCACGAGCAGTACTTC
TRBJ1-3,TRBD1,TRBV3-1/TRBV3-2,.,CASSPGGSGNTIYF,TGTGCCAGCAGCCCAGGGGGGTCTGGAAACACCATATATTTT
TRBJ2-7,TRBD2,TRBV4-3,.,CASSQDLLAGPYEQYF,TGCGCCAGCAGCCAAGACTTGTTAGCGGGGCCCTACGAGCAGTACTTC
TRBJ2-3,TRBD2,TRBV7-9,.,CASSTGTSESTDTQYF,TGTGCCAGCAGCACAGGGACTAGCGAGAGCACAGATACGCAGTATTTT
TRBJ1-1,TRBD1,TRBV25-1,.,CASSESTGQGFRAFF,TGTGCCAGCAGTGAATCCACGGGACAGGGATTTAGGGCTTTCTTT
TRBJ1-5,.,TRBV28,.,CASSLSAGRSNQPQHF,TGTGCCAGCAGTTTATCCGCAGGGCGTAGCAATCAGCCCCAGCATTTT
TRBJ2-5,TRBD2,TRBV12-3/TRBV12-4,.,CASSQRERETQYF,TGTGCCAGCAGTCAGCGGGAGAGGGAGACCCAGTACTTC
TRBJ1-5,.,TRBV7-9,.,CASSLGTIPNQPQHF,TGTGCCAGCAGCTTAGGAACAATTCCCAATCAGCCCCAGCATTTT
TRBJ2-3,.,TRBV28,once,CASSSGRDTQYF,TGTGCCAGCAGCAGTGGGAGGGATACGCAGTATTTT
TRBJ1-5,.,TRBV7-9,.,CASSLGFGQGLSQPQHF,TGTGCCAGCAGCTTAGGATTCGGGCAGGGGTTGTCACAGCCCCAGCATTTT
TRBJ1-6,TRBD1,TRBV5-6,.,CASSSLPGQGNSPLHF,TGTGCCAGCAGCAGTCTACCGGGACAGGGTAATTCACCCCTCCACTTT
TRBJ2-7,TRBD2,TRBV5-1,.,CASSLSAGGPLGSYEQYF,TGCGCCAGCAGCTTATCGGCGGGAGGGCCTTTGGGCTCCTACGAGCAGTACTTC
TRBJ2-3,.,TRBV7-9,few,CASREGPTIDTQYF,TGTGCCAGCAGGGAGGGCCCGACCATAGATACGCAGTATTTT
TRBJ1-3,.,TRBV11-2,.,CASSLGGGTGNTIYF,TGTGCCAGCAGCTTAGGAGGGGGTACTGGAAACACCATATATTTT
TRBJ1-4,.,TRBV7-9,.,CASSVGGAGEKLFF,TGTGCCAGCAGCGTGGGGGGGGCTGGCGAAAAACTGTTTTTT
TRBJ2-6,.,TRBV7-2,.,CASSPFASSAGANVLTF,TGTGCCAGCAGCCCATTCGCCTCTTCGGCTGGGGCCAACGTCCTGACTTTC
TRBJ2-1,TRBD2,TRBV10-3,.,CAISAWTSGRSDEQFF,TGTGCCATCAGTGCATGGACTAGCGGGAGGTCGGATGAGCAGTTCTTC
TRBJ1-1,TRBD1,TRBV6-5,.,CASRDRGRNTEAFF,TGTGCCAGCAGGGACAGGGGGCGAAATACTGAAGCTTTCTTT
TRBJ2-1,TRBD1,TRBV2,.,CASSPPGQGAYNEQFF,TGTGCCAGCAGTCCCCCGGGACAGGGGGCTTACAATGAGCAGTTCTTC
TRBJ1-1,.,TRBV27,.,CATRERPGTEAFF,TGTGCCACCCGGGAGAGGCCAGGGACTGAAGCTTTCTTT
TRBJ2-7,TRBD2,TRBV11-2,.,CASSRQREDYEQYF,TGTGCCAGCAGCAGACAGCGGGAGGATTACGAGCAGTACTTC
TRBJ2-6,.,TRBV30,.,CAWGRSEANVLTF,TGTGCCTGGGGACGGTCTGAGGCCAACGTCCTGACTTTC
TRBJ2-7,.,TRBV7-2,.,CASSLALGSGNYEQYF,TGTGCCAGCAGCTTAGCCCTTGGGAGCGGAAATTACGAGCAGTACTTC
TRBJ1-1,.,TRBV2,.,CASRAEQGPAFF,TGTGCCAGCAGGGCAGAACAGGGACCAGCTTTCTTT
TRBJ2-7,TRBD2,TRBV5-4,.,CASSLYGTSGAYEQYF,TGTGCCAGCAGCTTGTATGGGACTAGCGGGGCCTACGAGCAGTACTTC